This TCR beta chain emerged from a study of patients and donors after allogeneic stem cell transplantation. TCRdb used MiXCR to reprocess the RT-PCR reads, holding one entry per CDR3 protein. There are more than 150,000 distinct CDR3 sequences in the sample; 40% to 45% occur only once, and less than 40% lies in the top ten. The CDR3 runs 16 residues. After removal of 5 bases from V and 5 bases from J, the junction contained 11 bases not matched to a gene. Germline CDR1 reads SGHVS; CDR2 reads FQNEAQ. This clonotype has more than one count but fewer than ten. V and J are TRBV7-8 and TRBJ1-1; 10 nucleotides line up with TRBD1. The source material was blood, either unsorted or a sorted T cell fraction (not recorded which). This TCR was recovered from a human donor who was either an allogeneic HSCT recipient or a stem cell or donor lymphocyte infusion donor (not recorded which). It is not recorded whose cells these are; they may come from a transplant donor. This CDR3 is CASSPLWGQGTTEAFF. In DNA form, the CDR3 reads TGTGCCAGCAGCCCCCTTTGGGGACAGGGGACAACTGAAGCTTTCTTT.